This T cell receptor (beta chain) is drawn from a study of human T cells and chemical hapten exposure. At the level of the study: Affected patients, primarily female, had alopecia areata, totalis or universalis.

TCRdb passed the RACE reads through MiXCR, listing each CDR3 protein once. The table lists fewer than 50,000 distinct CDR3 sequences, under 4.5% of them singletons. J gave up 10 bases and V 1 base, and 6 bases lay outside the gene matches. Germline CDR1 reads LGHNT; CDR2 reads FRNRAP. This CDR3 is built from 15 residues. This clonotype turned up a few times. As for time point: patch test 1, 2 weeks after DPC sensitization. Treatment noted: therapeutic diphenylcyclopropenone sensitization with weekly scalp DPC. It was from unfractionated whole blood that total RNA was extracted. The material was whole blood, obtained in connection with sensitization to the hapten diphenylcyclopropenone (DPC). This sequence was found in a man between 45 and 60 years old with alopecia areata. Some clones in this sample may be carry-over from other donors' samples. The gene calls are TRBV12-5 and TRBJ2-1, with TRBD2 matching 11 bases. CDR3 nucleotide sequence: TGTGCTAGTGGTTTGGCTAGCGGGAGGATGGGGGAGCAGTTCTTC. The encoded protein is CASGLASGRMGEQFF.